This TCR beta chain emerged from a study of cytomegalovirus exposure and HLA in healthy donors. PCR amplification relied on 60 Vbeta primers (plus 13 Jbeta primers). Only in-frame clones appear in the TCRdb table, and some are missing; sequencing was by immunoSEQ multiplex PCR. Counted here are about 110,000 clones, approximately 80% occurring once; the ten biggest clones make up 3.7%. Germline-derived CDR1 and CDR2 are SGHNT and YENEEA. Trimming left V 0 bases short and J 5 bases short, with 10 bases between. This CDR3 has 14 amino acids. This clone came up a few times. The sequence was collected from a human donor in good health. J is TRBJ2-5 and V is TRBV11-3, with D unresolved. Material: PBMCs. The CDR3 sequence is CASSLESPEETQYF. DNA for the CDR3: TGTGCCAGCAGCTTAGAGTCCCCGGAGGAGACCCAGTACTTC.